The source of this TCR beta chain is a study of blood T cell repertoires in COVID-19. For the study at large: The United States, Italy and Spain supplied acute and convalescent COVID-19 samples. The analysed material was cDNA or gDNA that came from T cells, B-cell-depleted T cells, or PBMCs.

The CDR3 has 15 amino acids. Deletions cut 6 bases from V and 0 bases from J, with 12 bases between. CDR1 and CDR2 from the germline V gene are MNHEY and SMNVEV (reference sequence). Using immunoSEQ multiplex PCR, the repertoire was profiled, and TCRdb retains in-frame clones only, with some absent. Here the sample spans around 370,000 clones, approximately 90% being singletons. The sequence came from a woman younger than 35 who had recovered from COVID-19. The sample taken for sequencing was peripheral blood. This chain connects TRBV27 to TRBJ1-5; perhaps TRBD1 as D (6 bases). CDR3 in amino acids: CASRQGWDSNQPQHF. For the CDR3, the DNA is TGTGCCAGCAGACAGGGCTGGGATAGCAATCAGCCCCAGCATTTT.